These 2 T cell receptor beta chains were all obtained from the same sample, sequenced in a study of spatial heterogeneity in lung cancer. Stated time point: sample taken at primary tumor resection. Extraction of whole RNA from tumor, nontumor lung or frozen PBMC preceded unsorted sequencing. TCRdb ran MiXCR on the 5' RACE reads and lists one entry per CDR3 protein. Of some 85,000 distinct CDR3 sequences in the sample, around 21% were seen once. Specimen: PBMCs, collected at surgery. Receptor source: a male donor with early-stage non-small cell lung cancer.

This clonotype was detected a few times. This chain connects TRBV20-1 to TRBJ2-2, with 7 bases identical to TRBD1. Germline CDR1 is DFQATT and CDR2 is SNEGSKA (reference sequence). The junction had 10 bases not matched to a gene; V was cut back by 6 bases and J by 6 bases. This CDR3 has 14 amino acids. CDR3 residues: CSAPTGTVAGELFF. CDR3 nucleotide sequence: TGCAGTGCACCGACCGGGACAGTGGCCGGGGAGCTGTTTTTT.

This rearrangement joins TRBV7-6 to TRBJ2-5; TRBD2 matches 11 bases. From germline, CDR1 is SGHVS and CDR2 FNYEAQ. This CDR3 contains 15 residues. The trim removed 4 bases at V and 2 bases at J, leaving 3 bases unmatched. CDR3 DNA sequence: TGTGCCAGCAGCTCACTAGCGGGGGTTCAAGAGACCCAGTACTTC. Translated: CASSSLAGVQETQYF.